The sequence of this T cell receptor beta chain was determined in a study of blood T cell repertoires in COVID-19. Turning to the study itself: The United States, Italy and Spain provided the acute and convalescent COVID-19 samples.

This clone appeared a single time. The CDR3 runs 15 residues. V lost 5 bases to trimming and J lost 5 bases, with 15 bases between them. CDR1 and CDR2 from the germline V gene are MNHEY and SMNVEV (reference sequence). Original processing methods: Scientists estimated how many nucleated cells there were by amplifying reference gene primers. Sequencing used immunoSEQ multiplex PCR; TCRdb keeps in-frame clones, though not all of them. V, J and clone size reflect that table, while D and trimming were determined from the DNA. The repertoire holds 250,000 to 350,000 clones, with 70% to 90% as singletons. Sequenced input: PBMCs or T cells enriched from blood (not recorded which). The sequence came from a woman aged 60 to 75 in a cohort exposed to, infected with or recovered from COVID-19 (not recorded which). The chain couples TRBV27 to TRBJ1-4, with a tentative D call TRBD1 (5 bases). Here the CDR3 DNA reads TGTGCCAGCAGTAACCCGGGACTTCTGAATGAAAAACTGTTTTTT. It encodes CASSNPGLLNEKLFF.